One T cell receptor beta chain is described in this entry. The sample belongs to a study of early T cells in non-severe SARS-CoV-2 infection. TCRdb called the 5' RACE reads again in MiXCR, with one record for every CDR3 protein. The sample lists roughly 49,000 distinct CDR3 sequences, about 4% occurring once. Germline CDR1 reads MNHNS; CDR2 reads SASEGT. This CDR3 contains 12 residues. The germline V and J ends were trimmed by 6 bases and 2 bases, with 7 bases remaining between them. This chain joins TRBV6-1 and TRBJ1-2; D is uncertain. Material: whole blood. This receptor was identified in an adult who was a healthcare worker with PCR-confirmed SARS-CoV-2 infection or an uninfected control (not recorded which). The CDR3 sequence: CASSGRNYGYTF. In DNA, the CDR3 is TGTGCCAGCAGCGGACGGAACTATGGCTACACCTTC.